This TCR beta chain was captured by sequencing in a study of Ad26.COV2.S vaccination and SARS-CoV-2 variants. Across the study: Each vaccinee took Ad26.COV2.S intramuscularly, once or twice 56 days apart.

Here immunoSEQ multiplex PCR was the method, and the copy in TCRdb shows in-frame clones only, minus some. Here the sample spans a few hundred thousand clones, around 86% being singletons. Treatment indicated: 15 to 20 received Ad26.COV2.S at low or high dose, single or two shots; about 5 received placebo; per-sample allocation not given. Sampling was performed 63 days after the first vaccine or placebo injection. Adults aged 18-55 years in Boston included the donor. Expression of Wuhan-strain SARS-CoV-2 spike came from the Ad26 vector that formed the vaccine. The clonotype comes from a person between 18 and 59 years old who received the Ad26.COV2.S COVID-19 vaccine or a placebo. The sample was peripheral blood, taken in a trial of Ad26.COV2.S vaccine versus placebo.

The CDR3 region has the DNA TGTGCCAGCAGCCTAATACAGGGTCCCACCGAGCAGTACTTC. This sequence encodes CASSLIQGPTEQYF. The genes are TRBV7-6 and TRBJ2-7; D perhaps matches TRBD1 (6 bases). In germline, CDR1 is SGHVS, CDR2 FNYEAQ. This CDR3 contains 14 residues. Trimming took off 5 bases at V and 6 bases at J, with 17 bases between the two ends.